Shown below are 20 T cell receptor beta chains from a single sample sequenced in a study of blood T cell repertoires in COVID-19. Clones were sequenced by immunoSEQ multiplex PCR, and TCRdb holds only the in-frame ones, with some missing. The table includes over 150,000 clones, 79% detected once. Source material: PBMCs or T cells enriched from blood (not recorded which). These receptors all stem from a woman aged 70-85 years in a cohort exposed to, infected with or recovered from COVID-19 (not recorded which).

The chain is built from TRBV5-3 and TRBJ1-2, with no clear D. TRBV5-3 is sorted into the ORF group, with uncertain function. V lost 6 bases and J lost 6, with 21 bases in between. The CDR3 contains 15 residues. The CDR3 region has the DNA TGTGCCAGAACCAACCCATCTCCAGGATTTCATGGCTACACCTTC. As protein: CARTNPSPGFHGYTF.

V usage is TRBV10-1 and J usage is TRBJ2-2; 14 positions match TRBD2. From germline, CDR1 is WNHNN and CDR2 SYGVQD (reference sequence). The CDR3 spans 17 residues. Germline trimming cut 8 bases from V and 1 base from J; bases unmatched to any gene: 6. CDR3: CASPGTSGSWNTGELFF. The CDR3 DNA reads as TGCGCCAGCCCCGGGACTAGCGGGAGTTGGAACACCGGGGAGCTGTTTTTT.

The chain couples TRBV5-1 to TRBJ2-2; TRBD2 is a possible D gene (7 bases). Trimming stripped 0 bases from V and 5 bases from J, with 14 bases between. Germline CDR1 reads SGHRS; CDR2 reads YFSETQ. The CDR3 has 16 residues. The CDR3 loop is CASSLVAGAGTGELFF. In DNA form, the CDR3 reads TGCGCCAGCAGCTTGGTGGCGGGGGCTGGTACCGGGGAGCTGTTTTTT.

The genes are TRBV15 and TRBJ2-7; D might be TRBD2 (6 bases). V gave up 4 bases and J gave up 2 bases, with 15 bases separating them. CDR3 size: 15 residues. CDR1 LNHNV and CDR2 YYDKDF come from the germline V gene (reference sequence). CDR3 DNA: TGTGCCACCAGCAAAGAGGACTACCTTACCTACGAGCAGTACTTC. It codes for CATSKEDYLTYEQYF.

This clone was seen a single time. The chain uses TRBV5-1 and TRBJ2-5; the match to TRBD2 covers 7 bases. Trimming took 0 bases from V and 3 from J; bases not matched to a gene: 2. Germline V CDR1 and CDR2: SGHRS, YFSETQ. There are 14 residues in the CDR3. CDR3 residues: CASSLVTSEETQYF. As DNA, the CDR3 is TGCGCCAGCAGCTTGGTCACTAGCGAAGAGACCCAGTACTTC.

This chain uses TRBV19 with TRBJ1-5; possibly TRBD1 for D (6 bases). Germline values: CDR1 LNHDA, CDR2 SQIVND (reference sequence). The CDR3 extends over 14 amino acids. With 6 bases removed from V and 1 base from J, the gap between germline ends came to 10 bases. CDR3: CASRRGTSNQPQHF. The CDR3 region has the DNA TGTGCCAGTAGGCGGGGGACAAGCAATCAGCCCCAGCATTTT. The whole variable domain, remainder taken from reference TRBV19 and TRBJ1-5, is DGGITQSPKYLFRKEGQNVTLSCEQNLNHDAMYWYRQDPGQGLRLIYYSQIVNDFQKGDIAEGYSVSREKKESFPLTVTSAQKNPTAFYLCASRRGTSNQPQHFGDGTRLSIL.

The chain joins TRBV2 to TRBJ2-5, with 8 bases aligning to TRBD1. This CDR3 spans 16 amino acids. Germline-derived CDR1 and CDR2 are SNHLY and FYNNEI. V gave up 1 base and J gave up 3 bases; unmatched junction bases: 7. CDR3 coding DNA: TGTGCCAGCAGTGAAGTATTGGGACAGGTTAAAGAGACCCAGTACTTC. As protein: CASSEVLGQVKETQYF.

This clone has only one observation. The V and J genes are TRBV4-2 and TRBJ2-3; maybe TRBD1 (7 bases). This CDR3 has 17 amino acids. The V end was cut by 3 bases, the J end by 0 bases, with 16 bases between. Germline loops: CDR1 LGHNA, CDR2 YNFKEQ. This CDR3 reads CASSQAPQGGSTDTQYF. In DNA, the CDR3 is TGTGCCAGCAGCCAGGCCCCCCAGGGGGGAAGCACAGATACGCAGTATTTT.

The V call is TRBV6-6, the J call TRBJ1-5; possibly TRBD1 for D (5 bases). This CDR3 has 11 residues. CDR1 MNHNY and CDR2 SVGAGI come from the germline V gene (reference sequence). The V end lost 6 bases, the J end lost 10 bases, and 10 bases lay between the germline ends. CDR3 loop: CASRFGGPQHF. CDR3 bases: TGTGCCAGCAGATTCGGGGGACCCCAGCATTTT.

This sequence joins TRBV4-2 and TRBJ2-3; tentatively, D is TRBD1 (6 bases). V was shortened by 4 bases and J by 6 bases, with 20 bases between the two germline ends. CDR3 length: 16 residues. The V gene's germline CDR1 is LGHNA and CDR2 YNFKEQ. The CDR3 spells CASSPGTNPRRDTQYF. CDR3 nucleotides: TGTGCCAGCAGCCCCGGGACAAACCCGAGACGGGATACGCAGTATTTT.

The rearrangement joins TRBV24-1 to TRBJ1-5, with 7 bases lining up with TRBD1. Trimming at V came to 3 bases and at J to 5 bases, leaving 12 bases not matched to a gene. The CDR3 extends over 17 amino acids. Germline CDR1 is KGHDR and CDR2 is SFDVKD. The CDR3 DNA follows: TGTGCCACCAGTGATGGCCGCAGACAGGGTGGAGATCAGCCCCAGCATTTT. It encodes CATSDGRRQGGDQPQHF.

The V and J genes are TRBV5-1 and TRBJ2-4; D might be TRBD2 (8 bases). Between the trimmed V and J ends, which lost 4 bases and 3 bases, there was a span of 17 bases. This CDR3 has 16 amino acids. Germline V gene sequence: CDR1 SGHRS, CDR2 YFSETQ. The CDR3: CASSTGTAGDKNIQYF. The CDR3 DNA follows: TGCGCCAGCAGCACTGGGACAGCGGGGGACAAAAACATTCAGTACTTC.

The gene calls are TRBV7-8 and TRBJ2-3; TRBD2 might be the D (6 bases). Trimming took off 4 bases at V and 2 bases at J, with 16 bases between the two ends. Germline V gives CDR1 SGHVS, CDR2 FQNEAQ. The CDR3 length is 16 residues. CDR3 DNA: TGTGCCAGCAGCTCCACCCTCCCGGGAGACACAGATACGCAGTATTTT. Protein sequence: CASSSTLPGDTDTQYF.

The rearrangement uses TRBV27 and TRBJ2-5; 14 bases are a match to TRBD2. This CDR3 is 19 amino acids long. Germline V CDR1 and CDR2: MNHEY, SMNVEV (reference sequence). J was trimmed by 4 bases and V by 3 bases; bases with no gene match: 13. CDR3 DNA sequence: TGTGCCAGCAGTTTGACTAGCGGGAGGGCCCGAGGTTTGGGAGAGACCCAGTACTTC. Its protein is CASSLTSGRARGLGETQYF.

The chain joins TRBV5-1 to TRBJ1-1; 7 bases map to TRBD1. Germline-derived CDR1 and CDR2 are SGHRS and YFSETQ. CDR3 size: 14 residues. The ends lost 3 bases at V and 1 base at J; junction bases unmatched: 3. The chain's CDR3 is CASSWGQSNTEAFF. In DNA form, the CDR3 reads TGCGCCAGCAGCTGGGGACAGTCGAACACTGAAGCTTTCTTT.

V is TRBV5-1 and J is TRBJ1-4; 7 positions match TRBD1. Germline assignment: CDR1 SGHRS and CDR2 YFSETQ. The trim removed 3 bases at V and 7 bases at J, leaving 9 bases unmatched. The CDR3 spans 15 residues. The DNA for the CDR3 is TGCGCCAGCAGCTCGCAGGGGACAGTAGGTGAAAAACTGTTTTTT. It specifies CASSSQGTVGEKLFF.

This clone was counted a few times. The rearrangement links TRBV5-4 to TRBJ2-3; 8 nucleotides match TRBD1. J lost 3 bases, V lost 0 bases, and 6 bases had no gene match. This CDR3 contains 16 residues. Per the germline V gene, CDR1 is SGHNT and CDR2 is YYREEE (reference sequence). This CDR3 is CASSLVRGQVTDTQYF. The CDR3 DNA is TGTGCCAGCAGCTTGGTTCGGGGACAGGTTACAGATACGCAGTATTTT.

This sequence joins TRBV4-2 and TRBJ2-3; the D gene is possibly TRBD2 (6 bases). The CDR3 is 16 amino acids. With 1 base removed from V and 1 base from J, the gap between germline ends came to 12 bases. From germline, CDR1 is LGHNA and CDR2 YNFKEQ. The CDR3 DNA sequence: TGTGCCAGCAGCCAAGGGGAGCGGGCACGCACAGATACGCAGTATTTT. Translated: CASSQGERARTDTQYF.

The chain uses TRBV2 and TRBJ1-5, with 8 nucleotides matching TRBD1. The CDR3 is 13 residues long. Germline loops: CDR1 SNHLY, CDR2 FYNNEI. V trimming: 5 bases; J trimming: 5 bases; junction bases outside the gene matches: 2. The CDR3 DNA reads as TGTGCCAGCAGTCGGACAGGGTATCAGCCCCAGCATTTT. Protein sequence: CASSRTGYQPQHF.

The V and J genes are TRBV4-3 and TRBJ2-2; D may be TRBD2 (6 bases). The CDR3 length is 17 residues. Germline V gives CDR1 LGHNA, CDR2 YSLEER. V was clipped by 1 base and J by 7 bases, with 19 bases between them. DNA for the CDR3: TGCGCCAGCAGCCAAGGCTTCCGCGGGATCGGGGACGGGGAGCTGTTTTTT. Protein: CASSQGFRGIGDGELFF.